A selection of T cell receptor beta chains follows, all from one sample in a study of blood T cell repertoires in COVID-19. The assay was immunoSEQ multiplex PCR, and TCRdb's table has in-frame clones only and misses some. The data show more than 95,000 clones, 85% seen once. The sample taken for sequencing was peripheral blood. The receptors shown here come from an elderly man with active or convalescent COVID-19. Each CDR3 is given with its conserved first and last residue. D genes are given only for firm matches. Clone size is given for some rows only: seen once, a few or many times, or a class if the clone is expanded.

V	length	D	size	J	CDR3	DNA
TRBV7-2	14	-	-	TRBJ2-1	CASSPDSSYNEQFF	TGTGCCAGCAGCCCTGACTCCTCCTACAATGAGCAGTTCTTC
TRBV13	16	TRBD1	-	TRBJ2-7	CASGRNEGQGRYEQYF	TGTGCCAGCGGACGTAACGAGGGACAGGGGCGCTACGAGCAGTACTTC
TRBV5-8	15	-	-	TRBJ2-3	CASSLEGQGTDTQYF	TGTGCCAGCAGCTTGGAGGGGCAGGGAACAGATACGCAGTATTTT
TRBV10-3	15	TRBD2	once	TRBJ2-2	CAISDGLAGTGELFF	TGTGCCATCAGTGATGGACTAGCGGGGACCGGGGAGCTGTTTTTT
TRBV4-3	18	TRBD2	-	TRBJ2-5	CASSQDLAGGPGGETQYF	TGCGCCAGCAGCCAAGATCTAGCGGGAGGGCCGGGGGGAGAGACCCAGTACTTC
TRBV19	12	-	-	TRBJ1-4	CASSNHREELFF	TGTGCCAGTAGTAACCACAGGGAAGAACTGTTTTTT
TRBV28	14	-	-	TRBJ1-4	CASNLGRRGEKLFF	TGTGCCAGCAACCTAGGGAGACGAGGGGAAAAACTGTTTTTT
TRBV5-1	16	TRBD2	-	TRBJ2-7	CASSLAGTSGAYEQYF	TGCGCCAGCAGCTTGGCCGGGACTAGCGGGGCCTACGAGCAGTACTTC
TRBV5-6	11	-	once	TRBJ1-1	CASSTEGRAFF	TGTGCCAGCAGTACGGAGGGAAGAGCTTTCTTT
TRBV7-9	15	-	-	TRBJ1-4	CASSLSGLGGEKLFF	TGTGCCAGCAGCTTATCGGGCCTCGGGGGGGAAAAACTGTTTTTT
TRBV3-1/TRBV3-2	16	TRBD2	once	TRBJ2-1	CASSQDRGGGAVEQFF	TGTGCCAGCAGCCAAGATCGGGGCGGGGGGGCCGTGGAGCAGTTCTTC
TRBV6-5	15	-	-	TRBJ1-1	CASSYSWRMDTEAFF	TGTGCCAGCAGTTACTCGTGGAGGATGGACACTGAAGCTTTCTTT